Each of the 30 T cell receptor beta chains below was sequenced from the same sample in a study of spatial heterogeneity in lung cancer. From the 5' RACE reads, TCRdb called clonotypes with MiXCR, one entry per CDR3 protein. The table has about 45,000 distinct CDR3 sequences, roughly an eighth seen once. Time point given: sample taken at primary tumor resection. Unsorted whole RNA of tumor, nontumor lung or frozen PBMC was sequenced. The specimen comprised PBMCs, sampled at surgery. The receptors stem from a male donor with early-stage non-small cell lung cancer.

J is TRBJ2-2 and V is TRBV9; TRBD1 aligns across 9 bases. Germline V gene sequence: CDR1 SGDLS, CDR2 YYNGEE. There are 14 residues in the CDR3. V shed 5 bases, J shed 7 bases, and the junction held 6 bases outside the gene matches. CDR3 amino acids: CASSRTGEIGELFF. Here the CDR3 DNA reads TGTGCCAGCAGTAGGACAGGGGAGATCGGGGAGCTGTTTTTT.

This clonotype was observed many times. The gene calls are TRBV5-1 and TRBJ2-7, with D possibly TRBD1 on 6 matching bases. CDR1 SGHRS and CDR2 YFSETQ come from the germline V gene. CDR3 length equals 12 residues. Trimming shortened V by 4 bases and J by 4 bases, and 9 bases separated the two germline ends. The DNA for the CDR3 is TGCGCCAGCAGCGTACAGGGTTACGAGCAGTACTTC. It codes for CASSVQGYEQYF.

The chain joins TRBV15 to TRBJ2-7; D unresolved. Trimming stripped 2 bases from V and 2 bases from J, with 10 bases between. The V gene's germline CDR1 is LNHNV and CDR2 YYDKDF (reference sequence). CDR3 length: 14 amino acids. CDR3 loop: CATSRRTGTYEQYF. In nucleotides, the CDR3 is TGTGCCACCAGCAGACGGACGGGTACCTACGAGCAGTACTTC.

The CDR3 protein is CASRRGITEAFF. In nucleotides, the CDR3 is TGTGCCAGCAGGAGAGGCATTACTGAAGCTTTCTTT. The rearrangement links TRBV12-3 or TRBV12-4 to TRBJ1-1; D unresolved. The V end was cut by 6 bases, the J end by 5 bases, with 10 bases between. CDR3 length: 12 amino acids.

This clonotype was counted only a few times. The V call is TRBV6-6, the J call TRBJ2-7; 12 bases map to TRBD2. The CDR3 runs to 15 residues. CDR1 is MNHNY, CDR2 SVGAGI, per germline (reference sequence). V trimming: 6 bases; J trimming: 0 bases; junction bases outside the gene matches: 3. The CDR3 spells CASSWTSGASYEQYF. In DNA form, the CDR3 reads TGTGCCAGCAGCTGGACTAGCGGGGCCTCCTACGAGCAGTACTTC.

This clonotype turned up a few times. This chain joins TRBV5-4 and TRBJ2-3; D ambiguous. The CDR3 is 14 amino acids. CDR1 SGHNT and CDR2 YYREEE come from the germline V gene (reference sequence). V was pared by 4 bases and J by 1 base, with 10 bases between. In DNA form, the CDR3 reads TGTGCCAGCAGCCCCCTCGACGGCACAGATACGCAGTATTTT. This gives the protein CASSPLDGTDTQYF.

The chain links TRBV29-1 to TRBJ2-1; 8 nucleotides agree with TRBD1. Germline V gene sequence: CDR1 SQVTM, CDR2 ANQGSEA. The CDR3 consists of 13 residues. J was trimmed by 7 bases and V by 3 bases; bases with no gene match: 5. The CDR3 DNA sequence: TGCAGCGTTGACAGGGGGCGACGTAATGAGCAGTTCTTC. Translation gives CSVDRGRRNEQFF.

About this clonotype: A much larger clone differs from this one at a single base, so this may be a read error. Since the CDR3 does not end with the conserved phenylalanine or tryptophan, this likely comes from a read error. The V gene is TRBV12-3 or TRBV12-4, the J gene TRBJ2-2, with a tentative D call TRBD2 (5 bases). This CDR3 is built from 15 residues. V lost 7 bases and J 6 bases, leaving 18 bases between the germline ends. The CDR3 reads CASTPHLSGSGELFS. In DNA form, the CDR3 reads TGTGCCAGCACCCCCCACCTCAGCGGATCCGGGGAGCTGTTTTCT.

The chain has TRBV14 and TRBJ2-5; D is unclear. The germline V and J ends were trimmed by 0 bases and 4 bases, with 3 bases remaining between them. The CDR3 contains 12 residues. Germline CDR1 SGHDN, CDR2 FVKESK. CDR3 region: CASSQEGETQYF. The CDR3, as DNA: TGTGCCAGCAGCCAAGAGGGAGAGACCCAGTACTTC.

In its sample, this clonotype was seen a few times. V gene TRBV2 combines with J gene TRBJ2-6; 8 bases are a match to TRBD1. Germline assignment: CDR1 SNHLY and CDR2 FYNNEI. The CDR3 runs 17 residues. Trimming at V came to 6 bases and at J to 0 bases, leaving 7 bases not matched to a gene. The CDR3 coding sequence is TGTGCCAGCAGGGACAGGGTCATTTTCTCTGGGGCCAACGTCCTGACTTTC. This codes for CASRDRVIFSGANVLTF. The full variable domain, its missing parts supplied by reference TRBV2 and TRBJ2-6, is EPEVTQTPSHQVTQMGQEVILRCVPISNHLYFYWYRQILGQKVEFLVSFYNNEISEKSEIFDDQFSVERPDGSNFTLKIRSTKLEDSAMYFCASRDRVIFSGANVLTFGAGSRLTVL.

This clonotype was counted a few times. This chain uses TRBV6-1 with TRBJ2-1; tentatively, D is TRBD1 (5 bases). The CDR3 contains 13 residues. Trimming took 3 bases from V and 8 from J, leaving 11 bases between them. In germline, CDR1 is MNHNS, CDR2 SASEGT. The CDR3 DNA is TGTGCCAGCAGTGACAGGGTAGTAGATGAGCAGTTCTTC. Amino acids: CASSDRVVDEQFF.

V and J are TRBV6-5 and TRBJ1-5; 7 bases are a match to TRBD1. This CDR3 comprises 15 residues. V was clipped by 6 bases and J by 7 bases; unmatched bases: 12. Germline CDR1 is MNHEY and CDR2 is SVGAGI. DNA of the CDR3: TGTGCCAGCAGCGGCGACAGGGCTCGGAGACAGCCCCAGCATTTT. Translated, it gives CASSGDRARRQPQHF.

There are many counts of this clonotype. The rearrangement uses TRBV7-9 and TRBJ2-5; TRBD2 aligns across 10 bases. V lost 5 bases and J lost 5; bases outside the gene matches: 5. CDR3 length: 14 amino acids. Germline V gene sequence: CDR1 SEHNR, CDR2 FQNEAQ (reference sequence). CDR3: CASSHTSGAETQYF. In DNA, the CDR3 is TGTGCCAGCAGCCACACTAGCGGGGCGGAGACCCAGTACTTC.

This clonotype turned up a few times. The CDR3 is CASSLLQGVHEQYF. The CDR3, as DNA: TGTGCCAGCAGTTTACTACAGGGGGTCCACGAGCAGTACTTC. The chain combines TRBV12-3 or TRBV12-4 with TRBJ2-7; 8 positions agree with TRBD1. This CDR3 has 14 amino acids. Losses at the gene ends were 2 bases for V and 5 bases for J; bases not matched to a gene: 5.

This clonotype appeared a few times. CDR3 in DNA: TGTGCCAGCAGCTTAGCATCAGGCCCGGGACAGCAAGAGACCCAGTACTTC. As protein: CASSLASGPGQQETQYF. The rearrangement joins TRBV7-9 to TRBJ2-5, with TRBD1 matching over 7 bases. The CDR3 runs 17 residues. Looked up from germline, CDR1 is SEHNR and CDR2 is FQNEAQ (reference sequence). J was trimmed by 2 bases and V by 0 bases; bases with no gene match: 9.

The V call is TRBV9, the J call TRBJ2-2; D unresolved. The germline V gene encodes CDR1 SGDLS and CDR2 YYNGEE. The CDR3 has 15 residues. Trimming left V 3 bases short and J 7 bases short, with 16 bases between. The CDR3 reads CASSAQRALYGELFF. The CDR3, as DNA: TGTGCCAGCAGCGCTCAACGGGCCCTTTACGGGGAGCTGTTTTTT.

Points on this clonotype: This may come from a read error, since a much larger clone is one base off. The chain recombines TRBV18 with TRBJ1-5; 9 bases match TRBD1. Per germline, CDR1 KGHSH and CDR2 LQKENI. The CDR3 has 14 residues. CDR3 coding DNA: TGTGACAGCTCACCAGGGACAGGGCCGCAGCCCCAGCATTTT. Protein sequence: CDSSPGTGPQPQHF.

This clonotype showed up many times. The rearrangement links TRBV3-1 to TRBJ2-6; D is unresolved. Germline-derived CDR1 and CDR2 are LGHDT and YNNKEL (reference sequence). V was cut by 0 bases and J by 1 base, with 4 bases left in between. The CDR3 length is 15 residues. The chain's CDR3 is CASSQDTSGANVLTF. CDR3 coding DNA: TGTGCCAGCAGCCAAGACACATCTGGGGCCAACGTCCTGACTTTC.

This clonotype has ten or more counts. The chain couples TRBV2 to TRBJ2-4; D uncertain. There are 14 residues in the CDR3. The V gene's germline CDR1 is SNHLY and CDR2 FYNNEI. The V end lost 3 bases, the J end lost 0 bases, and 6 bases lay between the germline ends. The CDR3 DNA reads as TGTGCCAGCAGTGACAGTACAGCCAAAAACATTCAGTACTTC. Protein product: CASSDSTAKNIQYF. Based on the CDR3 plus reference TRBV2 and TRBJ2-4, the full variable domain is EPEVTQTPSHQVTQMGQEVILRCVPISNHLYFYWYRQILGQKVEFLVSFYNNEISEKSEIFDDQFSVERPDGSNFTLKIRSTKLEDSAMYFCASSDSTAKNIQYFGAGTRLSVL.

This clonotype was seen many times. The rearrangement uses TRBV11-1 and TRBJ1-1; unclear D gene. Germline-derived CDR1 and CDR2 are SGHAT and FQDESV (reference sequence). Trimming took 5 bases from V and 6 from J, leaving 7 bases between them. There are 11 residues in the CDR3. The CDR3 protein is CASSPYAEAFF. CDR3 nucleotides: TGTGCCAGCAGCCCGTACGCTGAAGCTTTCTTT.

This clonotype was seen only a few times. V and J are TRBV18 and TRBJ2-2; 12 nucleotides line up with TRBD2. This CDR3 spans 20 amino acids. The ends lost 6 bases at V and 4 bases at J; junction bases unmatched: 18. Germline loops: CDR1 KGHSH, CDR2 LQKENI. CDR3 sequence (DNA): TGTGCCAGCTCTCTATACGAGACTAGCGGGAGTGGAGGAAGCACCGGGGAGCTGTTTTTT. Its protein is CASSLYETSGSGGSTGELFF.

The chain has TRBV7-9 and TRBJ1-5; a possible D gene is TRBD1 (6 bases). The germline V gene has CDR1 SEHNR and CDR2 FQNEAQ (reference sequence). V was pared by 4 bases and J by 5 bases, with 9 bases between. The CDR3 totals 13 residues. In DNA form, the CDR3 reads TGTGCCAGCAGCTCACAGGGAGATCAGCCCCAGCATTTT. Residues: CASSSQGDQPQHF.

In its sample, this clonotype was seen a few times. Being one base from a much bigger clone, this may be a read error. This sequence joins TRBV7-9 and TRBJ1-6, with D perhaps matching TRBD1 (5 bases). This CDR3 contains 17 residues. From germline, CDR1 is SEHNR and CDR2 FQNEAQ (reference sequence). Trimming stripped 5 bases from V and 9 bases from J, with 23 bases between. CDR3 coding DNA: TGTGCCAGCAGCATTCAGCGGACATGGGGCGCCTCTTCACCCCTCCACTTT. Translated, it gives CASSIQRTWGASSPLHF.

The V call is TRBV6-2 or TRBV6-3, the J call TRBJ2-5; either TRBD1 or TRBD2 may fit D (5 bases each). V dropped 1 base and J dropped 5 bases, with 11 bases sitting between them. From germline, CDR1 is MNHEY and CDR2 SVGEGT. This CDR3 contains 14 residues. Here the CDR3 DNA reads TGTGCCAGCAGTTACTTTGGGGGAGATGAGACCCAGTACTTC. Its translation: CASSYFGGDETQYF.

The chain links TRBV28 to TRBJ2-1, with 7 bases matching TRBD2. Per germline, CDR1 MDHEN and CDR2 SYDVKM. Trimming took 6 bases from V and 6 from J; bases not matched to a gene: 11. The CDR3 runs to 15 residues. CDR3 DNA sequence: TGTGCCAGCAGGAAAACTAGCGCCAGGCCCAATGAGCAGTTCTTC. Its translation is CASRKTSARPNEQFF.

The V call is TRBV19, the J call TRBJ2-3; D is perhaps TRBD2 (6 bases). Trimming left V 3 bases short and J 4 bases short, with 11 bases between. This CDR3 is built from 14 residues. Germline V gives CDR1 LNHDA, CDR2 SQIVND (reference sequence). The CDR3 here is CASSIRGRADTQYF. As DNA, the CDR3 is TGTGCCAGTAGTATTCGGGGGAGAGCAGATACGCAGTATTTT.

Here the CDR3 reads CASSPRTGPNQPQHF. Here the CDR3 DNA reads TGTGCCAGCAGTCCGCGAACAGGGCCCAATCAGCCCCAGCATTTT. The chain recombines TRBV7-2 with TRBJ1-5, with a weak D call TRBD1 (6 bases). Trimming removed 6 bases at V and 3 bases at J, with 15 bases between. Looked up from germline, CDR1 is SGHTA and CDR2 is FQGNSA. This CDR3 is 15 amino acids long.

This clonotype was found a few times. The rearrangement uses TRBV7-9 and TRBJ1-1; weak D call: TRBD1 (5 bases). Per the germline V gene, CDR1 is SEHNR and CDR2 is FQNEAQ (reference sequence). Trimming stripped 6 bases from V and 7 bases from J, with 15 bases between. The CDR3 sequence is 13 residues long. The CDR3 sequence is CASSPPRGGEAFF. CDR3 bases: TGTGCCAGCAGTCCCCCTAGGGGTGGTGAAGCTTTCTTT. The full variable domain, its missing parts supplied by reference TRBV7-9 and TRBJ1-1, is DTGVSQNPRHKITKRGQNVTFRCDPISEHNRLYWYRQTLGQGPEFLTYFQNEAQLEKSRLLSDRFSAERPKGSFSTLEIQRTEQGDSAMYLCASSPPRGGEAFFGQGTRLTVV.

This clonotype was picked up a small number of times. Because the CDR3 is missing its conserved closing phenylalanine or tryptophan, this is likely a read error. The CDR3 DNA reads as TGCGCCAGCAGCTTTACAGGGGGCGATGATTCACCCCTCCACCTT. It encodes CASSFTGGDDSPLHL. The chain carries TRBV5-1 and TRBJ1-6, with TRBD1 identical over 9 bases. Germline CDR1 reads SGHRS; CDR2 reads YFSETQ. The CDR3 sequence is 15 residues long. With V trimmed by 2 bases and J by 8 bases, 5 bases remained unmatched.

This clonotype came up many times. The CDR3 sequence is CSVRQGFTDTQYF. The CDR3 nucleotides are TGCAGCGTTCGACAGGGGTTCACAGATACGCAGTATTTT. The chain links TRBV29-1 to TRBJ2-3; TRBD1 aligns across 8 bases. The V gene end was trimmed by 5 bases and the J gene end by 2 bases; junction bases not matched to a gene: 3. In germline, CDR1 is SQVTM, CDR2 ANQGSEA. The CDR3 length is 13 residues.